Shown below are 15 T cell receptor beta chains from a single sample sequenced in a study of blood T cell repertoires in COVID-19. Using immunoSEQ multiplex PCR, the repertoire was profiled, and TCRdb retains in-frame clones only, with some absent. The sample contains about 300,000 clones, around 87% of which appear only once. The material sequenced was peripheral blood. All receptors come from a man in his sixties or seventies with acute or convalescent COVID-19.

In the case of this clone: Distinct nucleotide sequences in the sample also encode this CDR3. The V and J genes are TRBV15 and TRBJ2-7, with D possibly being TRBD2 (6 bases). Per germline, CDR1 LNHNV and CDR2 YYDKDF (reference sequence). The CDR3 covers 13 residues. V was trimmed by 0 bases and J by 4 bases, leaving 7 bases between them. The CDR3 spells CATSRDRGYEQYF. The CDR3 coding sequence is TGTGCCACCAGCAGAGATCGGGGGTACGAGCAGTACTTC.

The chain couples TRBV2 to TRBJ2-5; the match to TRBD1 covers 9 bases. This CDR3 has 14 residues. The V and J ends lost 6 bases and 2 bases, in that order; junction bases with no gene match: 4. Germline values: CDR1 SNHLY, CDR2 FYNNEI. CDR3 sequence reads: CASSYGTGQETQYF. The CDR3 DNA reads TGTGCCAGCAGCTACGGGACAGGGCAAGAGACCCAGTACTTC. The complete variable domain, with remaining parts taken from reference TRBV2 and TRBJ2-5, reads EPEVTQTPSHQVTQMGQEVILRCVPISNHLYFYWYRQILGQKVEFLVSFYNNEISEKSEIFDDQFSVERPDGSNFTLKIRSTKLEDSAMYFCASSYGTGQETQYFGPGTRLLVL.

The rearrangement links TRBV28 to TRBJ1-3, with TRBD1 as a possible D gene (6 bases). Germline CDR1 reads MDHEN; CDR2 reads SYDVKM. The CDR3 sequence is 14 residues long. V lost 9 bases to trimming and J lost 0 bases, with 12 bases between them. CDR3 in amino acids: CASKQGHSGNTIYF. As DNA, the CDR3 is TGTGCCAGTAAACAGGGACACTCTGGAAACACCATATATTTT. The full variable domain, its missing parts supplied by reference TRBV28 and TRBJ1-3, is DVKVTQSSRYLVKRTGEKVFLECVQDMDHENMFWYRQDPGLGLRLIYFSYDVKMKEKGDIPEGYSVSREKKERFSLILESASTNQTSMYLCASKQGHSGNTIYFGEGSWLTVV.

This chain connects TRBV9 to TRBJ2-2; 11 positions match TRBD1. Looked up from germline, CDR1 is SGDLS and CDR2 is YYNGEE. V trimming: 3 bases; J trimming: 6 bases; junction bases outside the gene matches: 7. The CDR3 sequence is 16 residues long. This chain's CDR3 is CASSGGTGGFSGELFF. In DNA, the CDR3 is TGTGCCAGCAGCGGAGGGACAGGGGGTTTTTCCGGGGAGCTGTTTTTT.

The chain joins TRBV28 to TRBJ2-1; 7 nucleotides line up with TRBD1. The CDR3 runs to 13 residues. CDR1 MDHEN and CDR2 SYDVKM come from the germline V gene. Losses at the gene ends were 8 bases for V and 9 bases for J; bases not matched to a gene: 10. Here the CDR3 reads CASRQGFVGEQFF. The CDR3 DNA sequence: TGTGCCAGCCGACAGGGTTTTGTGGGTGAGCAGTTCTTC.

The chain links TRBV19 to TRBJ2-1, with 9 bases matching TRBD1. The CDR3 consists of 14 residues. Germline CDR1 is LNHDA and CDR2 is SQIVND (reference sequence). Trimming took 8 bases from V and 8 from J; bases not matched to a gene: 10. The CDR3 sequence: CASSTGTGSYEQFF. The CDR3 DNA reads as TGTGCCAGTTCGACCGGGACAGGGAGCTATGAGCAGTTCTTC.

J is TRBJ2-7 and V is TRBV20-1; D unclear. Germline-derived CDR1 and CDR2 are DFQATT and SNEGSKA (reference sequence). The CDR3 length is 11 residues. The ends were cut back, 5 bases at V and 3 bases at J, with 8 bases in the middle. CDR3 loop: CSAPFFYEQYF. The CDR3 DNA follows: TGCAGTGCTCCCTTCTTCTACGAGCAGTACTTC.

This clone appeared a single time. The V gene is TRBV15, the J gene TRBJ1-6; tentative D call: TRBD1 (5 bases). CDR3 length equals 14 residues. The ends were cut back, 5 bases at V and 14 bases at J, with 19 bases in the middle. The V gene's germline CDR1 is LNHNV and CDR2 YYDKDF (reference sequence). CDR3 residues: CATSADILRATLHF. CDR3 DNA sequence: TGTGCCACCAGCGCGGACATATTAAGGGCCACCCTCCACTTT. Complete variable domain (other parts from reference TRBV15 and TRBJ1-6): DAMVIQNPRYQVTQFGKPVTLSCSQTLNHNVMYWYQQKSSQAPKLLFHYYDKDFNNEADTPDNFQSRRPNTSFCFLDIRSPGLGDTAMYLCATSADILRATLHFGNGTRLTVT.

This clone appeared a single time. This sequence joins TRBV9 and TRBJ1-2; 7 nucleotides line up with TRBD1. Germline V gene lookup returns CDR1 SGDLS and CDR2 YYNGEE. Trimming at V came to 4 bases and at J to 1 base, leaving 10 bases not matched to a gene. This CDR3 contains 16 residues. DNA of the CDR3: TGTGCCAGCAGCCTACGCACAGGGGTCGGTAACTATGGCTACACCTTC. Protein sequence: CASSLRTGVGNYGYTF. The variable domain in full, completed from reference TRBV9 and TRBJ1-2, reads DSGVTQTPKHLITATGQRVTLRCSPRSGDLSVYWYQQSLDQGLQFLIQYYNGEERAKGNILERFSAQQFPDLHSELNLSSLELGDSALYFCASSLRTGVGNYGYTFGSGTRLTVV.

This chain links TRBV4-1 with TRBJ2-2; D uncertain. The CDR3 totals 12 residues. Trimming pared 2 bases from V and 5 bases from J, leaving 3 bases between. The germline V gene has CDR1 MGHRA and CDR2 YSYEKL. This chain's CDR3 is CASSQLTGELFF. CDR3 DNA sequence: TGCGCCAGCAGCCAATTAACCGGGGAGCTGTTTTTT.

This chain connects TRBV5-5 to TRBJ2-7, with D possibly matching TRBD1 (6 bases). The CDR3 runs 14 residues. Germline V gene data show CDR1 as SGHKS and CDR2 as YYEKEE (reference sequence). V gave up 1 base and J gave up 2 bases, with 10 bases separating them. CDR3 amino acids: CASSLQGPPYEQYF. The CDR3 DNA sequence: TGTGCCAGCAGCTTGCAGGGGCCCCCCTACGAGCAGTACTTC.

V usage is TRBV15 and J usage is TRBJ2-2; the D gene is possibly TRBD2 (6 bases). The CDR3 length is 13 residues. V was clipped by 1 base and J by 6 bases, with 6 bases between them. Germline CDR1 reads LNHNV; CDR2 reads YYDKDF (reference sequence). CDR3 coding DNA: TGTGCCACCAGCAGAGGGGAGGCCGGGGAGCTGTTTTTT. Translated, it gives CATSRGEAGELFF.

A few counts support this clone. This chain links TRBV5-8 with TRBJ2-2; D gene unclear. The CDR3 spans 14 residues. CDR1 is SGHTS and CDR2 is YDEGEE in the germline V gene. Trimming took off 1 base at V and 0 bases at J, with 4 bases between the two ends. In DNA form, the CDR3 reads TGTGCCAGCAGCTTGAATACGAACACCGGGGAGCTGTTTTTT. Translating it yields CASSLNTNTGELFF.

The chain is built from TRBV6-2 or TRBV6-3 and TRBJ1-1; a weak D match, TRBD1 (6 bases). Germline V lookup: CDR1 MNHEY, CDR2 SVGEGT. Trimming pared 3 bases from V and 5 bases from J, leaving 19 bases between. This CDR3 spans 16 amino acids. The CDR3 bases are TGTGCCAGCAGTTATCCAACAGGGAAAGTCTCGACTGAAGCTTTCTTT. It codes for CASSYPTGKVSTEAFF.

The gene calls are TRBV6-2 or TRBV6-3 and TRBJ2-7; D not resolved. The CDR3 loop spans 16 amino acids. V was trimmed by 2 bases and J by 0 bases, leaving 14 bases between them. The germline gives CDR1 MNHEY, CDR2 SVGEGT. CDR3 amino acids: CASSYPIGHSSYEQYF. In nucleotides, the CDR3 is TGTGCCAGCAGTTACCCTATTGGGCACAGCTCCTACGAGCAGTACTTC.